The rows below give T cell receptor beta chains drawn from one sample of a study of blood T cell repertoires in COVID-19. TCRdb's table, derived via immunoSEQ multiplex PCR, lists solely in-frame clones and lacks some. This table has almost 250,000 clones, about 89% appearing once. Input material: PBMCs or T cells enriched from blood (not recorded which). The receptors come from a woman in her twenties or thirties who had recovered from COVID-19. The CDR3 runs from the conserved cysteine through the conserved F or W. The order of the fields is D gene, V gene, clone size, J gene, CDR3 protein, CDR3 DNA. D genes are given only for firm matches. Clone size is stated in some rows and not others, as once, few, many or a class when expanded.

TRBD1	TRBV19	-	TRBJ1-5	CASSMRRQGSNQPQHF	TGTGCCAGTAGTATGAGGAGACAGGGTAGCAATCAGCCCCAGCATTTT
TRBD1	TRBV5-6	once	TRBJ2-7	CASSIGQGAYEQYF	TGTGCCAGCAGCATCGGACAGGGGGCCTACGAGCAGTACTTC
-	TRBV28	-	TRBJ2-3	CASSLSPEGDGDTQYF	TGTGCCAGCAGTTTATCTCCCGAGGGAGACGGAGATACGCAGTATTTT
TRBD1	TRBV4-1	-	TRBJ1-2	CASSEGQGYGYTF	TGCGCCAGCAGCGAAGGACAGGGGTATGGCTACACCTTC
-	TRBV11-2	-	TRBJ1-2	CASSSGQSGYTF	TGTGCCAGCAGCTCCGGACAGTCTGGCTACACCTTC
TRBD1	TRBV5-6	-	TRBJ1-4	CASSLGRGHPNEKLFF	TGTGCCAGCAGCTTGGGCAGGGGGCACCCCAATGAAAAACTGTTTTTT
TRBD1	TRBV2	once	TRBJ1-1	CASTQTGGLGTEAFF	TGTGCCAGCACCCAGACAGGGGGCCTGGGCACTGAAGCTTTCTTT
-	TRBV5-1	-	TRBJ2-1	CASSLAGSANEQFF	TGCGCCAGCAGCTTGGCCGGTTCTGCCAATGAGCAGTTCTTC
-	TRBV6-5	-	TRBJ2-1	CASSSAIVLGEQFF	TGTGCCAGCAGTTCCGCCATAGTGCTTGGTGAGCAGTTCTTC
TRBD1	TRBV19	-	TRBJ1-5	CASRGRDRSNQPQHF	TGTGCCAGTAGGGGGAGGGACAGGAGCAATCAGCCCCAGCATTTT
TRBD2	TRBV7-2	-	TRBJ2-7	CASSPRDYSVSYEQYF	TGTGCCAGCAGCCCCAGGGACTACTCCGTCTCCTACGAGCAGTACTTC
-	TRBV19	-	TRBJ1-1	CASSIGDFNTEAFF	TGTGCCAGTAGTATAGGAGACTTCAACACTGAAGCTTTCTTT
-	TRBV6-6	-	TRBJ1-1	CASNSRDTEAFF	TGTGCCAGCAATTCGAGGGACACTGAAGCTTTCTTT
TRBD1	TRBV7-9	-	TRBJ2-1	CASSRILTGTGVFDEQFF	TGTGCCAGCAGTAGGATCCTTACCGGGACAGGGGTCTTTGATGAGCAGTTCTTC
-	TRBV7-2	-	TRBJ2-7	CASSRQGLSYEQYF	TGTGCCAGCAGTCGGCAGGGATTATCCTACGAGCAGTACTTC
TRBD2	TRBV5-6	-	TRBJ2-3	CASSVNSGMWADTQYF	TGTGCCAGCAGCGTCAATAGCGGGATGTGGGCAGATACGCAGTATTTT
-	TRBV7-8	-	TRBJ2-1	CASSSSGHVQFF	TGTGCCAGCAGCTCAAGCGGGCACGTGCAGTTCTTC
TRBD1	TRBV27	-	TRBJ1-1	CASSLEDRVNLNTEAFF	TGTGCCAGCAGTTTAGAAGACAGGGTCAACCTGAACACTGAAGCTTTCTTT
-	TRBV18	once	TRBJ2-1	CASSRGLSSYNEQFF	TGTGCCAGCTCACGCGGTCTCAGCTCCTACAATGAGCAGTTCTTC
TRBD1	TRBV11-2	-	TRBJ2-7	CASSLGQGPYEQYF	TGTGCCAGCAGCCTGGGACAGGGGCCCTACGAGCAGTACTTC
TRBD2	TRBV18	-	TRBJ2-3	CASSPQIRGRAREDTQYF	TGTGCCAGCTCACCACAGATACGGGGGAGGGCCCGAGAAGATACGCAGTATTTT
TRBD1	TRBV7-9	-	TRBJ1-2	CATRGLDYGYTF	TGTGCCACCAGGGGGCTTGACTATGGCTACACCTTC
-	TRBV6-5	-	TRBJ2-7	CASSYSSGPLDEQYF	TGTGCCAGCAGTTACTCTAGCGGACCTCTAGACGAGCAGTACTTC
-	TRBV5-6	-	TRBJ2-7	CASSLRGYEQYF	TGTGCCAGCAGCTTGCGAGGTTACGAGCAGTACTTC